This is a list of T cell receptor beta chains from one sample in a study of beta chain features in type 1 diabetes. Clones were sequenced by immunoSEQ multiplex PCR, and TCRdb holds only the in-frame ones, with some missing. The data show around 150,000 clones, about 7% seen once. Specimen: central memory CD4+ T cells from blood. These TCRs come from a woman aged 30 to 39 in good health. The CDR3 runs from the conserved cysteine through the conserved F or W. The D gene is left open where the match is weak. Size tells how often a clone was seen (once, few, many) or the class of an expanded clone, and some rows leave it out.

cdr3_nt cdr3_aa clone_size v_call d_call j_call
TGTGCCAGCAGCTTTAGTGGCTCTGGGGCCAACGTCCTGACTTTC CASSFSGSGANVLTF - TRBV7-2 - TRBJ2-6
TGTGCCTCCCCGGGGGGGGATCAGCCCCAGCATTTT CASPGGDQPQHF - TRBV19 - TRBJ1-5
TGTGCCAGCAAATTGCTAGCCGCAGATACGCAGTATTTT CASKLLAADTQYF - TRBV7-9 - TRBJ2-3
TGCGCCAGCAGCCGACAGGTCCGGGACCCCCAGCATTTT CASSRQVRDPQHF - TRBV4-1 - TRBJ1-5
TGTGCCAGCTTGGGGGGAGGGTTTTTAAATGAGCAGTTCTTC CASLGGGFLNEQFF - TRBV25-1 TRBD2 TRBJ2-1
TGTGCCAGCAGCCCGCGACAGGGAAGCTATGGCTACACCTTC CASSPRQGSYGYTF - TRBV7-8 TRBD1 TRBJ1-2
TGTGCCTCGTCCCTCTCTGGGGCCAACGTCCTGACTTTC CASSLSGANVLTF - TRBV30 - TRBJ2-6
TGTGCCAGCAGCTTCAGCACTAGAGAGACCCAGTACTTC CASSFSTRETQYF - TRBV7-8 - TRBJ2-5
TGTGCCAGCAGTTACTCGCCCGGGAACAATCAGCCCCAGCATTTT CASSYSPGNNQPQHF few TRBV6-5 - TRBJ1-5
TGTGCCAGCAGCCCTGTAATTGGAGTCGGGACTAGCGGGAGAGGAGCCAAAAACATTCAGTACTTC CASSPVIGVGTSGRGAKNIQYF - TRBV7-8 TRBD2 TRBJ2-4
TGTGCCAGCGCCCGGGGACTAGCGGGAGATACGCAGTATTTT CASARGLAGDTQYF few TRBV11-3 TRBD2 TRBJ2-3
TGTGCCAGCAGTTATCCCTACGGGACAAGAAACTACGAGCAGTACTTC CASSYPYGTRNYEQYF - TRBV28 - TRBJ2-7
TGCGCCAGCAGCCAAGAACGGGGGGCCGGCCGCTACGAGCAGTACTTC CASSQERGAGRYEQYF - TRBV4-3 - TRBJ2-7
TGTGCCAGCAGCCGATCGGTGGACGAGCAGTACTTC CASSRSVDEQYF many TRBV7-9 - TRBJ2-7
TGTGCCAGCTCAAGCGGGAGCTCTGGGGCCAACGTCCTGACTTTC CASSSGSSGANVLTF - TRBV18 TRBD2 TRBJ2-6
TGTGCCAGCAGTGATCGCAGGGACTATAGCTACACCTTC CASSDRRDYSYTF - TRBV2 - TRBJ1-2
TGTGCCAGCAGCTTAACCAGGGGGCGTGGAGAGACCCAGTACTTC CASSLTRGRGETQYF few TRBV11-2 TRBD1 TRBJ2-5
TGCAGCGTTGACCAGACTAGCGGGTACAATGAGCAGTTCTTC CSVDQTSGYNEQFF many TRBV29-1 TRBD2 TRBJ2-1